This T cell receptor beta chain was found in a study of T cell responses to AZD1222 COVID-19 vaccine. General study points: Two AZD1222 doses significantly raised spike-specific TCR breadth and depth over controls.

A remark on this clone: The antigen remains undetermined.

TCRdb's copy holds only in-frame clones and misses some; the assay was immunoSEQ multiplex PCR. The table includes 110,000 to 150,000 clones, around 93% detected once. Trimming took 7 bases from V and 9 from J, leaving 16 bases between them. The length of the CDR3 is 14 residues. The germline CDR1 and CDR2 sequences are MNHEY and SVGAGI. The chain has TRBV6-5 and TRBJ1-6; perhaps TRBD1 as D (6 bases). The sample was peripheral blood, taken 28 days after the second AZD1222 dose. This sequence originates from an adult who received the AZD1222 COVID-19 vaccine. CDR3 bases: TGTGCCAGCACCCAGGGGTTAGATCTTTCACCCCTCCACTTT. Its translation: CASTQGLDLSPLHF.